Presented here are 18 T cell receptor beta chains from one specimen sequenced in a study of tumor-infiltrating lymphocytes in primary liver carcinoma. Joint extraction of RNA and DNA used about 17-31 mg of bulk tissue that was unsorted. cDNA specific to TCR beta was made from around 470 ng of total RNA, with a constant-region primer employed for priming. Three-round nested multiplex PCR performed with slightly modified ARM-PCR produced the TCR beta libraries. The study ran its first two PCR rounds for around 10 cycles each, using TRBV1-TRBV30 forward primers and a C-beta reverse primer. TCRdb redid the calling of the multiplex PCR reads with MiXCR, one entry per CDR3 protein. Here the sample spans over 100,000 distinct CDR3 sequences, around 70% being singletons. The specimen was tumor-adjacent normal liver tissue. The receptors originated from a woman aged 55-75 years with primary liver carcinoma and hepatitis B virus infection.

A note on this clonotype: Being one base from a much bigger clone, this may be a read error. This chain links TRBV28 with TRBJ1-3, with a tentative D call TRBD1 (6 bases). Germline CDR1 and CDR2: MDHEN and SYDVKM. The CDR3 is 18 amino acids. DNA for the CDR3: TGTGCCAGTCGAGCGGGGGGCCCGGGGGGCACCTCTGGAAACAGCATATATTTT. It codes for CASRAGGPGGTSGNSIYF.

Details on this clonotype: A junction end diverges from the germline sequence, so it may reflect a read error. The V and J genes are TRBV6-2 or TRBV6-3 and TRBJ1-2; 7 positions agree with TRBD1. CDR3 length: 13 amino acids. Germline V CDR1 and CDR2: MNHEY, SVGEGT. CDR3 DNA: TGTGCTAGCAGCAGACAGGGCGGCTATGCCTACACCTTC. This sequence encodes CASSRQGGYAYTF.

This clonotype was observed a handful of times. The V call is TRBV21-1, the J call TRBJ2-1; the table's D call, TRBD1, has no DNA check behind it. TRBV21-1 is listed as a pseudogene. The CDR3 has 17 amino acids. DNA for the CDR3: TGTGCCAGCAGCAAAAGGATAGGACAGGGCTCCTACAATGAGCAGTTCTTC. Its protein is CASSKRIGQGSYNEQFF.

The chain couples TRBV20-1 to TRBJ2-3, with 10 bases that match TRBD2. The CDR3 extends over 17 amino acids. Losses at the gene ends were 3 bases for V and 8 bases for J; bases not matched to a gene: 17. Germline lookup yields CDR1 DFQATT and CDR2 SNEGSKA (reference sequence). CDR3 amino acids: CSARDSGRRGGIGTQYF. Written as DNA, the CDR3 is TGCAGTGCTAGGGATAGCGGGAGGCGAGGCGGGATAGGTACGCAGTATTTT.

This clonotype occurred many times. CDR3 sequence: CASSSQLEQYF. Here the CDR3 DNA reads TGTGCCAGCAGTTCTCAGCTCGAGCAGTACTTC. V usage is TRBV28 and J usage is TRBJ2-7; D is uncertain. V was shortened by 4 bases and J by 6 bases, with 7 bases between the two germline ends. The CDR3 covers 11 residues. Per germline, CDR1 MDHEN and CDR2 SYDVKM.

Comments on this clonotype: The junction does not match germline at one end; this may be a read error. The chain couples TRBV29-1 to TRBJ1-1; D remains unclear. Germline-derived CDR1 and CDR2 are SQVTM and ANQGSEA. CDR3 length: 13 amino acids. CDR3: CSVVRRLNTEAFF. DNA of the CDR3: TGCAGCGTTGTTAGACGGTTGAACACTGAAGCATTCTTT. Drawing the rest from reference TRBV29-1 and TRBJ1-1, the complete variable domain is SAVISQKPSRDICQRGTSLTIQCQVDSQVTMMFWYRQQPGQSLTLIATANQGSEATYESGFVIDKFPISRPNLTFSTLTVSNMSPEDSSIYLCSVVRRLNTEAFFGQGTRLTVV.

Comment on this clonotype: The junction shows a germline mismatch at one end, possibly a read error. The chain uses TRBV29-1 and TRBJ2-7; D perhaps matches TRBD2 (5 bases). CDR3 length equals 12 residues. Germline V CDR1 and CDR2: SQVTM, ANQGSEA. In DNA, the CDR3 is TGTAGCGTTGAAGCCCAACCCTACCAGCAGTACTTC. Protein product: CSVEAQPYQQYF.

With respect to this clonotype: Being one base from a much bigger clone, this may be a read error. CDR3 nucleotides: TGCGCCAGCAGCTTGGGGACCGGGACACCTGCCTCCTACGACCAGTACTTC. Protein: CASSLGTGTPASYDQYF. The chain uses TRBV5-1 and TRBJ2-7, with a tentative D call TRBD1 (6 bases). This CDR3 is 17 amino acids long. Germline CDR1 is SGHRS and CDR2 is YFSETQ.

Turning to this clonotype: An end of the junction does not agree with germline; a read error may underlie this. V and J are TRBV11-1 and TRBJ1-5, with 10 bases fitting TRBD1. The germline CDR1 and CDR2 sequences are SGHAT and FQDESV (reference sequence). The CDR3 length is 14 residues. CDR3 in amino acids: CARSSGQGSRPQQF. The CDR3 bases are TGTGCCAGAAGCTCGGGACAGGGGAGCCGGCCCCAGCAATTT.

This clonotype is termed large. The V call is TRBV11-2, the J call TRBJ1-2, with D perhaps TRBD1 (6 bases). V gave up 2 bases and J gave up 3 bases, with 10 bases separating them. Germline V CDR1 and CDR2: SGHAT, FQNNGV. The CDR3 has 14 residues. CDR3 nucleotide sequence: TGTGCCAGCAGCTTAACAGGGTCGGACTATGGCTACACCTTC. It yields the protein CASSLTGSDYGYTF.

This clonotype was seen only a few times. The CDR3 nucleotides read TGTGCCAGCAGCCCTTCTCAGGGATTCCCTGAAGCTTTCTTT. It yields the protein CASSPSQGFPEAFF. The chain carries TRBV7-3 and TRBJ1-1; maybe TRBD1 (5 bases). Per germline, CDR1 SGHTA and CDR2 FQGTGA. This CDR3 contains 14 residues. The ends were cut back, 5 bases at V and 6 bases at J, with 16 bases in the middle.

Points on this clonotype: Because the CDR3 is missing its conserved closing phenylalanine or tryptophan, this is likely a read error. The chain couples TRBV11-2 to TRBJ1-6; D not certain. Germline V gives CDR1 SGHAT, CDR2 FQNNGV. The CDR3 extends over 13 amino acids. The CDR3 sequence: CAGSLDPGSPLHI. The CDR3 bases are TGTGCCGGCAGCTTAGACCCGGGTTCACCCCTCCACATT.

The gene calls are TRBV6-2 or TRBV6-3 and TRBJ2-7; D may correspond to TRBD1 or TRBD2 (5 bases each). CDR1 is MNHEY and CDR2 is SVGEGT in the germline V gene. Trimming took off 6 bases at V and 6 bases at J, with 27 bases between the two ends. The CDR3 is made up of 17 amino acids. DNA for the CDR3: TGTGCCAGCAGCTCCGTGGAGGTTGGCAGGGCAAATTGCGAGCAGTACTTC. Translating gives CASSSVEVGRANCEQYF.

With respect to this clonotype: Relative to the germline gene, one junction end is altered; a read error may explain this. CDR3 residues: CASSKGVEAYYGYTF. CDR3 DNA: TGCGCCAGCAGCAAGGGCGTCGAAGCTTACTATGGCTACACCTTC. This sequence joins TRBV5-4 and TRBJ1-2, with D unresolved. This CDR3 is 15 amino acids long. CDR1 is SGHNT and CDR2 is YYREEE in the germline V gene (reference sequence).

Note on this clonotype: This sequence may be a read error, since a much larger clone differs from it by one base. Written as DNA, the CDR3 is TGTACCAGCAGCTTGGCGTCCGGGACAGACTACGAGCAGTACTTC. Residues: CTSSLASGTDYEQYF. The chain is built from TRBV5-5 and TRBJ2-7, with 7 bases matching TRBD1. This CDR3 spans 15 amino acids. Germline CDR1 reads SGHKS; CDR2 reads YYEKEE (reference sequence).

Comments on this clonotype: The CDR3 end shows no conserved phenylalanine or tryptophan, and so a read error is likely. The V and J genes are TRBV29-1 and TRBJ2-7; D may be TRBD2 (7 bases). The CDR3 spans 13 residues. Germline loops: CDR1 SQVTM, CDR2 ANQGSEA. The V and J ends lost 7 bases and 5 bases respectively, with 18 bases between them. This CDR3 reads CSAREDSLDEQYS. CDR3 sequence (DNA): TGCAGCGCCCGGGAGGACAGCCTGGACGAGCAGTACTCC.

This clonotype was seen repeatedly, ten times or more. A junction end diverges from the germline sequence, so it may reflect a read error. The CDR3 DNA reads TGTGCCAGCAGGCAAGGACCGGGACTAGCAGCCATGGAGCAGTTCTTC. Protein product: CASRQGPGLAAMEQFF. This chain connects TRBV4-2 to TRBJ2-1; 9 nucleotides align to TRBD2. Germline CDR1 is LGHNA and CDR2 is YNFKEQ. This CDR3 region has 16 residues.

Comment on this clonotype: At one of its ends the junction is not consistent with the germline gene, which may arise from a read error. The chain uses TRBV6-6 and TRBJ2-5; D unresolved. This CDR3 is built from 12 residues. The germline CDR1 and CDR2 sequences are MNHNY and SVGAGI (reference sequence). The CDR3 loop is CASSVNQETQYF. CDR3 sequence (DNA): TGTGCTAGCAGTGTAAACCAAGAGACCCAGTACTTC.